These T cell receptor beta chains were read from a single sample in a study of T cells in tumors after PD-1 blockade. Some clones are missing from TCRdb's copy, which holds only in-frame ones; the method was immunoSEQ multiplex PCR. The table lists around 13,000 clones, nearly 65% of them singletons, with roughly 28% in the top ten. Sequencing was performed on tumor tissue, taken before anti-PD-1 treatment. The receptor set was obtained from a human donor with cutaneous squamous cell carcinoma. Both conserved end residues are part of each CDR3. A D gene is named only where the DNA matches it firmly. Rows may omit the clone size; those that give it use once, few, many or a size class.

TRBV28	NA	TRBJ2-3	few	CASIPQPGTDTQYF	TGTGCCAGCATCCCACAACCGGGCACAGATACGCAGTATTTT
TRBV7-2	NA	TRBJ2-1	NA	CASSWYLNNEQFF	TGTGCCAGCAGCTGGTACTTGAACAATGAGCAGTTCTTC
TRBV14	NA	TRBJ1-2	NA	CASSQGSGSANYGYTF	TGTGCCAGCAGCCAGGGGAGTGGGTCAGCTAACTATGGCTACACCTTC
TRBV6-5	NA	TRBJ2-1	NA	CASSRGPWEQFF	TGTGCCAGCAGCCGAGGTCCCTGGGAGCAGTTCTTC
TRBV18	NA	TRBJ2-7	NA	CASSGQSSYEQYF	TGTGCCAGCTCGGGTCAGAGCTCCTACGAGCAGTACTTC
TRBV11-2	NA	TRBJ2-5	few	CASSLQRAQYF	TGTGCCAGCAGCTTACAGAGGGCCCAGTACTTC
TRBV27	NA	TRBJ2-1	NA	CATGGLGNEQFF	TGTGCCACAGGAGGGCTCGGCAATGAGCAGTTCTTC
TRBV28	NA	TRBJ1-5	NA	CASSLLRGPQHF	TGTGCCAGCAGTTTATTACGGGGGCCCCAGCATTTT
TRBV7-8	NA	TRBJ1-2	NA	CASSWTNGDGYTF	TGTGCCAGCAGCTGGACGAACGGCGATGGCTACACCTTC
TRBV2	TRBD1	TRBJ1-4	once	CASSGQGLNEKLFF	TGTGCCAGCAGCGGACAGGGACTTAATGAAAAACTGTTTTTT
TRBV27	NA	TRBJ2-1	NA	CASTLGNLGNEQFF	TGTGCCAGCACTCTGGGAAATTTAGGTAATGAGCAGTTCTTC
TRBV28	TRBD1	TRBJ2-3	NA	CASSLDFRDRQTDTQYF	TGTGCCAGCAGTTTGGATTTTAGGGACAGACAGACAGATACGCAGTATTTT
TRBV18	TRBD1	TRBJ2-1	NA	CASSPPGTGQFF	TGTGCCAGCTCACCACCCGGGACAGGGCAGTTCTTC
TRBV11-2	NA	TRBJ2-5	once	CASSLLGRGVETQYF	TGTGCCAGCAGCTTACTCGGAAGGGGGGTAGAGACCCAGTACTTC
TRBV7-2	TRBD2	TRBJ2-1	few	CASNRRGTSGNNEQFF	TGTGCCAGCAACCGCCGAGGGACTAGCGGGAACAATGAGCAGTTCTTC
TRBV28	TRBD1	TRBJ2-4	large	CASSLSQGAIGNIQYF	TGTGCCAGCAGTTTATCGCAGGGGGCGATAGGGAACATTCAGTACTTC
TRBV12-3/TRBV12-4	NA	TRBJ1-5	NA	CASTRANQPQHF	TGTGCCAGCACTAGGGCGAATCAGCCCCAGCATTTT
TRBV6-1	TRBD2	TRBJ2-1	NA	CASSEVVLAGGVNEQFF	TGTGCCAGCAGTGAAGTCGTACTAGCGGGAGGAGTGAATGAGCAGTTCTTC
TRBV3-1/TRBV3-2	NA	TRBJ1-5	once	CASSPSSTDYQPQHF	TGTGCCAGCAGCCCTTCTTCGACAGACTATCAGCCCCAGCATTTT
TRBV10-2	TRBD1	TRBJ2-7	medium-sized	CASSDGDRGKAYEQYF	TGCGCCAGCAGTGATGGGGACAGGGGGAAGGCGTACGAGCAGTACTTC
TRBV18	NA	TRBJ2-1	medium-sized	CASSPGLANNEQFF	TGTGCCAGCTCACCAGGTCTAGCAAACAATGAGCAGTTCTTC
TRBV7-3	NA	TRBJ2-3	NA	CASSLTGNTQYF	TGTGCCAGCAGCTTAACCGGGAATACGCAGTATTTT
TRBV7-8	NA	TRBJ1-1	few	CASSPRRGNTEAFF	TGTGCCAGCAGCCCCCGGCGGGGGAACACTGAAGCTTTCTTT
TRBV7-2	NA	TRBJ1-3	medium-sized	CASSLGWGRERAGNTIYF	TGTGCCAGCAGCTTAGGGTGGGGCAGGGAGAGAGCTGGAAACACCATATATTTT